The rows below give T cell receptor beta chains drawn from one sample of a study of regulatory T cells in long-lasting Graves disease. TCRdb re-derived calls from the multiplex PCR reads in MiXCR, one entry per CDR3 protein. This sample has about 540,000 distinct CDR3 sequences, with approximately 13% found just once. A further study also used this sample, focusing on T cells in Graves' hyperthyroidism and ophthalmopathy.

Source: peripheral blood mononuclear cells (PBMCs), taken at new diagnosis, from a patient treated with antithyroid drugs. The receptors originated from a man aged 25-45 years with Graves disease. Each CDR3 is given with its conserved first and last residue. A D gene is named only where the DNA matches it firmly. Size values are once, few and many counts, or a class for expanded clones, and some rows have none.

CDR3aa | CDR3nt | abundance | j_gene | d_gene | v_gene
CASSLSGASGNTDTQYF | TGTGCCAGCAGTTTATCAGGGGCAAGTGGTAACACAGATACGCAGTATTTT | many | TRBJ2-3 | NA | TRBV28
CASNDRGSYNEQFF | TGTGCCAGCAACGACAGGGGGTCATACAATGAGCAGTTCTTC | many | TRBJ2-1 | TRBD1 | TRBV28
CASRSIPGLHTDTQYF | TGTGCCAGCAGAAGTATCCCGGGACTACACACAGATACGCAGTATTTT | many | TRBJ2-3 | TRBD2 | TRBV12-3/TRBV12-4
CRLAATDEQFF | TGTAGATTAGCGGCCACGGATGAGCAGTTCTTC | many | TRBJ2-1 | NA | TRBV20-1
CASSVSGRAGEQYF | TGTGCCAGCAGCGTGAGCGGGAGGGCCGGCGAGCAGTACTTC | NA | TRBJ2-7 | TRBD2 | TRBV9
CASSLEETRRAQFF | TGTGCCAGCAGCTTAGAGGAGACTAGAAGGGCGCAGTTCTTC | many | TRBJ2-1 | NA | TRBV11-2
CASSVSRSVGEQYF | TGTGCCAGCAGCGTATCCAGGAGCGTCGGGGAGCAGTACTTC | NA | TRBJ2-7 | NA | TRBV9
CASSPLGLAEVGETQYF | TGCGCCAGCAGCCCGCTCGGACTAGCGGAGGTGGGCGAGACCCAGTACTTC | few | TRBJ2-5 | TRBD2 | TRBV2
CAWSSAYGYTF | TGTGCCTGGAGTTCAGCATATGGCTACACCTTC | few | TRBJ1-2 | NA | TRBV30
CASSSPTEQYF | TGTGCCAGCAGCTCCCCCACCGAGCAGTACTTC | NA | TRBJ2-7 | NA | TRBV3-1
CASSLELRGRANSPLHF | TGTGCCAGCAGCTTGGAATTAAGGGGTAGAGCGAATTCACCCCTCCACTTT | few | TRBJ1-6 | NA | TRBV5-5
CASSESSRNTIYF | TGCGCCAGCAGTGAGTCGAGTCGGAACACCATATATTTT | many | TRBJ1-3 | NA | TRBV10-1
CASIDLHYEQYF | TGTGCCAGCATAGACCTCCACTACGAGCAGTACTTC | many | TRBJ2-7 | NA | TRBV5-5
CSAYSGTGVHTGELFF | TGCAGCGCTTACTCCGGGACAGGGGTCCACACCGGGGAGCTGTTTTTT | many | TRBJ2-2 | TRBD1 | TRBV29-1
CATGTDLTDTQYF | TGTGCCACCGGGACCGATTTGACAGATACGCAGTATTTT | few | TRBJ2-3 | NA | TRBV24-1
CASSFGGPSEAFF | TGTGCCAGCAGTTTCGGAGGGCCTAGTGAAGCTTTCTTT | many | TRBJ1-1 | NA | TRBV27
CASSPNPLKQPQHF | TGTGCCAGCTCACCAAATCCGCTGAAGCAGCCCCAGCATTTT | NA | TRBJ1-5 | NA | TRBV18
CATMGQGGTEAFF | TGTGCCACCATGGGACAGGGAGGGACTGAAGCTTTCTTT | many | TRBJ1-1 | TRBD1 | TRBV15
CASSSGARWYSPLHF | TGTGCCAGCAGCAGTGGTGCCCGTTGGTATTCACCCCTCCACTTT | many | TRBJ1-6 | NA | TRBV6-1
CASSRPGLGGDTQYF | TGCGCCAGCAGCCGTCCGGGTCTAGGGGGAGATACGCAGTATTTT | NA | TRBJ2-3 | NA | TRBV5-1
CASSVTGRGPGELFF | TGTGCCAGCAGTGTGACAGGGCGGGGTCCCGGGGAGCTGTTTTTT | many | TRBJ2-2 | NA | TRBV6-1
CASSYPPGYGNTIYF | TGTGCCAGCAGCTACCCTCCAGGGTATGGAAACACCATATATTTT | NA | TRBJ1-3 | NA | TRBV5-6
CASSMDRGTGANVLTF | TGCGCCAGCAGCATGGACAGGGGGACTGGGGCCAACGTCCTGACTTTC | few | TRBJ2-6 | TRBD1 | TRBV5-1
CASSLTPLEKLFF | TGTGCCAGCAGTTTAACCCCCCTGGAAAAACTGTTTTTT | many | TRBJ1-4 | NA | TRBV12-3/TRBV12-4
CSPGRGHSGTDTQYF | TGCAGTCCCGGGAGGGGCCACTCTGGCACAGATACGCAGTATTTT | few | TRBJ2-3 | TRBD2 | TRBV20-1
CASSPEAETQYF | TGTGCCAGCAGCCCCGAGGCGGAGACCCAGTACTTC | many | TRBJ2-5 | NA | TRBV7-2
CAISETPGQYTEAFF | TGTGCCATCAGTGAGACCCCGGGACAGTACACTGAAGCTTTCTTT | many | TRBJ1-1 | TRBD1 | TRBV10-3
CASSWEGGLLNTEAFF | TGCGCCAGCAGCTGGGAAGGGGGCCTATTGAACACTGAAGCTTTCTTT | many | TRBJ1-1 | TRBD1 | TRBV5-1
CASMKLLAGGRETQYF | TGCGCCAGCATGAAGCTACTTGCAGGGGGTAGAGAGACCCAGTACTTC | many | TRBJ2-5 | TRBD1 | TRBV5-1
CSAYQNTGELFF | TGCAGTGCCTATCAAAACACCGGGGAGCTGTTTTTT | many | TRBJ2-2 | NA | TRBV20-1